The following is a T cell receptor beta chain sequence with its context. What it binds is not known. This sample is drawn from a study of T cell repertoires in cytomegalovirus infection. Background on the study: HLA-C-restricted CMV epitopes, recently identified, and well-studied HLA-B-restricted ones were used by the study. Matching HLA type and CMV infection were both indicated by public TCR beta signatures.

The CDR3 is 17 amino acids. In germline, CDR1 is SGHKS, CDR2 YYEKEE (reference sequence). Trimming cost V 4 bases and J 4 bases; bases outside gene matches: 14. TCRdb fed the reads into MiXCR, producing one record per CDR3 protein. The sample has about 920,000 distinct CDR3 sequences; roughly 31% are singletons. Overall study findings and caveats: CMV-specific HLA-C-restricted TCR beta clonotypes dominated the ex vivo response.

Sample: cultured CD8+ T cells from PBMCs, taken from culture after CMV antigen stimulation. The receptor was isolated from a human donor in good health (CMV status not recorded). Some clones in this sample may be carry-over from other donors' samples. The gene calls are TRBV5-5 and TRBJ2-1; 7 positions agree with TRBD1. The CDR3 spells CASSTGTAAGIYNEQFF. As DNA, the CDR3 is TGTGCCAGCAGCACCGGGACAGCCGCTGGAATTTACAATGAGCAGTTCTTC. Based on the CDR3 plus reference TRBV5-5 and TRBJ2-1, the full variable domain is DAGVTQSPTHLIKTRGQQVTLRCSPISGHKSVSWYQQVLGQGPQFIFQYYEKEERGRGNFPDRFSARQFPNYSSELNVNALLLGDSALYLCASSTGTAAGIYNEQFFGPGTRLTVL.